One sample yielded the 12 T cell receptor beta chains listed below, sequenced in a study of cytomegalovirus exposure and HLA in healthy donors. The PCR contained 60 Vbeta and 13 Jbeta primers. Assay used: immunoSEQ multiplex PCR; TCRdb lists only in-frame clones, some missing. The sample contains roughly 150,000 clones, roughly 80% of which appear only once. Sequencing was carried out using PBMCs. Receptors were obtained from a man between 50 and 59 years old in good health and CMV-seropositive.

The V call is TRBV27, the J call TRBJ2-2; 7 nucleotides match TRBD1. The V gene end was trimmed by 4 bases and the J gene end by 3 bases; junction bases not matched to a gene: 2. CDR3 length equals 14 residues. The germline gives CDR1 MNHEY, CDR2 SMNVEV (reference sequence). Here the CDR3 reads CASSWDRHTGELFF. The CDR3 nucleotides read TGTGCCAGCAGTTGGGACAGACACACCGGGGAGCTGTTTTTT.

This chain connects TRBV7-2 to TRBJ2-1; TRBD2 agrees at 9 bases. The CDR3 runs to 14 residues. The J segment lost 5 bases and the V segment lost 2 bases, leaving 1 base of the junction unmatched. Germline V gene data show CDR1 as SGHTA and CDR2 as FQGNSA. Here the CDR3 reads CASSLWTSDNEQFF. CDR3 nucleotides: TGTGCCAGCAGCTTATGGACTAGCGACAATGAGCAGTTCTTC.

V gene TRBV4-2 combines with J gene TRBJ1-1, with 7 bases matching TRBD1. CDR1 and CDR2 from the germline V gene are LGHNA and YNFKEQ. V gave up 4 bases and J gave up 4 bases; unmatched junction bases: 6. This CDR3 region has 14 residues. CDR3 in amino acids: CASSRSQGSTEAFF. The CDR3 DNA is TGTGCCAGCAGCCGCTCACAGGGGAGCACTGAAGCTTTCTTT.

This clone was counted a single time. The chain joins TRBV27 to TRBJ1-1, with 11 positions matching TRBD1. The germline V gene encodes CDR1 MNHEY and CDR2 SMNVEV (reference sequence). With 6 bases clipped from V and 5 bases from J, the junction kept 5 bases outside the gene matches. This CDR3 has 14 residues. The CDR3 region has the DNA TGTGCCAGCAGCCTGGACAGGGGGCGAACTGAAGCTTTCTTT. Amino acid sequence: CASSLDRGRTEAFF.

With regard to this clone: At one end, the junction sequence differs from germline, possibly due to a read error. The chain carries TRBV7-7 and TRBJ2-5; possibly TRBD1 for D (6 bases). The CDR3 runs to 17 residues. Germline CDR1 SSHAT, CDR2 FNYEAQ (reference sequence). The CDR3 protein is CASSLSHRVGGQETQYF. The CDR3 coding sequence is TGTGCTAGCAGCTTGAGTCACAGGGTTGGGGGCCAAGAGACCCAGTACTTC. The full variable domain, rest sourced from reference TRBV7-7 and TRBJ2-5, is GAGVSQSPRYKVTKRGQDVTLRCDPISSHATLYWYQQALGQGPEFLTYFNYEAQPDKSGLPSDRFSAERPEGSISTLTIQRTEQRDSAMYRCASSLSHRVGGQETQYFGPGTRLLVL.

The chain joins TRBV19 to TRBJ2-3, with D possibly being TRBD2 (7 bases). V was shortened by 6 bases and J by 2 bases, with 21 bases between the two germline ends. The CDR3 contains 17 residues. Germline CDR1 reads LNHDA; CDR2 reads SQIVND (reference sequence). The CDR3 here is CASSSAAGASHTDTQYF. The CDR3 coding sequence is TGTGCCAGTAGCTCTGCCGCGGGGGCCTCCCACACAGATACGCAGTATTTT.

The chain is built from TRBV4-3 and TRBJ2-1, with 8 bases lining up with TRBD2. The V and J ends lost 3 bases and 4 bases, in that order; junction bases with no gene match: 11. This CDR3 comprises 17 residues. CDR1 and CDR2 from the germline V gene are LGHNA and YSLEER. The CDR3 loop reads CASSHQSSGDKYNEQFF. In DNA, the CDR3 is TGCGCCAGCAGCCACCAGAGTAGCGGGGATAAATACAATGAGCAGTTCTTC.

A single count supports this clone. CDR3 region: CASSVLASRETQYF. Here the CDR3 DNA reads TGTGCCAGCAGCGTATTGGCTAGCAGGGAGACCCAGTACTTC. The V call is TRBV9, the J call TRBJ2-5; D possibly corresponds to TRBD2 (5 bases). Germline V gene data show CDR1 as SGDLS and CDR2 as YYNGEE. This CDR3 is 14 amino acids long. V lost 1 base and J lost 5, with 12 bases in between.

The chain joins TRBV5-1 to TRBJ2-1; TRBD1 matches 8 bases. The CDR3 contains 12 residues. Trimming took 5 bases from V and 10 from J; bases not matched to a gene: 5. Germline V gives CDR1 SGHRS, CDR2 YFSETQ. CDR3 nucleotide sequence: TGCGCCAGCAGGCAGGGGGCACGGGAGCAGTTCTTC. Translation: CASRQGAREQFF.

This rearrangement joins TRBV4-1 to TRBJ1-2; 9 nucleotides line up with TRBD1. V was clipped by 1 base and J by 2 bases; unmatched bases: 8. Germline loops: CDR1 MGHRA, CDR2 YSYEKL. The CDR3 is made up of 17 amino acids. CDR3 bases: TGCGCCAGCAGCCAAGCTTCGAGACAGGGGGTGAACTATGGCTACACCTTC. Translation gives CASSQASRQGVNYGYTF.

The rearrangement joins TRBV9 to TRBJ2-4; 12 nucleotides line up with TRBD2. V shed 3 bases, J shed 0 bases, and the junction held 1 base outside the gene matches. The CDR3 runs 16 residues. In germline, CDR1 is SGDLS, CDR2 YYNGEE. CDR3 sequence (DNA): TGTGCCAGCAGCGCTAGCGGGGGGGTAGCCAAAAACATTCAGTACTTC. It yields the protein CASSASGGVAKNIQYF.

This rearrangement joins TRBV28 to TRBJ1-1, with 7 bases matching TRBD1. The germline CDR1 and CDR2 sequences are MDHEN and SYDVKM. The CDR3 loop spans 15 amino acids. Losses at the gene ends were 6 bases for V and 3 bases for J; bases not matched to a gene: 10. The CDR3 is CASRRTGSEDTEAFF. DNA of the CDR3: TGTGCCAGCAGACGGACAGGATCTGAAGACACTGAAGCTTTCTTT.